Below, 8 T cell receptor beta chains from the same sample are listed, as sequenced in a study of T cell responses to AZD1222 COVID-19 vaccine. Profiled with immunoSEQ multiplex PCR; TCRdb holds only in-frame clones, not every one. The sample holds over 85,000 clones, roughly 90% seen once. Source: peripheral blood, taken on day 0 of AZD1222 vaccination. Receptors originate from an adult in good health.

The CDR3 loop is CASSLARLAGTNEQFF. The CDR3 nucleotides read TGTGCCAGCAGCTTAGCGCGGCTAGCGGGGACCAATGAGCAGTTCTTC. The rearrangement uses TRBV7-2 and TRBJ2-1, with 9 bases lining up with TRBD2. Unmatched junction bases numbered 6, after V lost 0 bases and J lost 6 bases. Germline V gives CDR1 SGHTA, CDR2 FQGNSA. The CDR3 is made up of 16 amino acids.

The chain couples TRBV3-1 (or the pseudogene TRBV3-2) to TRBJ2-1; 8 bases are a match to TRBD1. CDR3 length: 19 amino acids. V lost 1 base, J lost 4 bases, and 15 bases stayed unmatched. The germline gives CDR1 LGHDT, CDR2 YNNKEL (reference sequence). CDR3 sequence: CASSQALNPQGDGYNEQFF. In nucleotides, the CDR3 is TGTGCCAGCAGCCAAGCCCTAAACCCACAGGGGGACGGGTACAATGAGCAGTTCTTC.

The rearrangement joins TRBV28 to TRBJ1-2, with D tentatively TRBD1 (6 bases). CDR1 is MDHEN and CDR2 is SYDVKM in the germline V gene. The CDR3 sequence is 12 residues long. V shed 5 bases and J shed 8 bases, with 12 bases lying between them. CDR3 in amino acids: CASSTGQPGYTF. CDR3 DNA sequence: TGTGCCAGCAGTACAGGACAGCCGGGCTACACCTTC.

The genes are TRBV12-5 and TRBJ1-6; 8 bases match TRBD1. The CDR3 length is 14 residues. Per germline, CDR1 LGHNT and CDR2 FRNRAP. J lost 9 bases, V lost 1 base, and 2 bases had no gene match. The CDR3 nucleotides are TGTGCTAGTGGTTTGGGACAGGGGAGTTCACCCCTCCACTTT. This codes for CASGLGQGSSPLHF.

The chain couples TRBV3-1 (or the pseudogene TRBV3-2) to TRBJ2-3; 11 nucleotides align to TRBD2. The ends lost 3 bases at V and 14 bases at J; junction bases unmatched: 13. The CDR3 extends over 15 amino acids. Germline V CDR1 and CDR2: LGHDT, YNNKEL (reference sequence). In nucleotides, the CDR3 is TGTGCCAGCAGCCACCTTAGCGGGGGGGGAGCCGTCCCGTATTTT. Translated, it gives CASSHLSGGGAVPYF.

The genes are TRBV5-1 and TRBJ2-7, with no clear D. V was shortened by 0 bases and J by 7 bases, with 8 bases between the two germline ends. Looked up from germline, CDR1 is SGHRS and CDR2 is YFSETQ. CDR3 length equals 12 residues. CDR3 bases: TGCGCCAGCAGCTTGGACACGTCGGAGCAGTACTTC. This translates into CASSLDTSEQYF.

About this clone: Additional DNA sequences in this sample encode the identical CDR3. V is TRBV28 and J is TRBJ2-3; TRBD2 is a possible D gene (5 bases). This CDR3 is 17 amino acids long. Germline CDR1 and CDR2: MDHEN and SYDVKM. Trimming took 6 bases from V and 2 from J, leaving 21 bases between them. The CDR3, as DNA: TGTGCCAGCAGACACACCTTCCGGGATGGTCTCACAGATACGCAGTATTTT. Translating it yields CASRHTFRDGLTDTQYF.

The CDR3, as DNA: TGTGCCTGGAGTGTACAGGGGGCGGGGGAGCAGTACTTC. Its translation is CAWSVQGAGEQYF. The rearrangement joins TRBV30 to TRBJ2-7; 9 bases are shared with TRBD1. Germline V gives CDR1 GTSNPN, CDR2 SVGIG (reference sequence). The V gene end was trimmed by 0 bases and the J gene end by 7 bases; junction bases not matched to a gene: 4. CDR3 length equals 13 residues. Filled out from reference TRBV30 and TRBJ2-7, the complete variable domain reads SQTIHQWPATLVQPVGSPLSLECTVEGTSNPNLYWYRQAAGRGLQLLFYSVGIGQISSEVPQNLSASRPQDRQFILSSKKLLLSDSGFYLCAWSVQGAGEQYFGPGTRLTVT.